This TCR beta chain derives from a study of shared clonotypes between healthy human individuals. The overall study: Each donor's CD8 memory used one plate, CD8 naive two, each CD4 subset three.

Assay used: immunoSEQ multiplex PCR; TCRdb lists only in-frame clones, some missing. The data contain approximately 650,000 clones, 95% to 96% of them singletons. The naive CD8 fraction comprised CD45RO-negative cells positively selected for CCR7 and excluded terminally differentiated effector memory CD45RA+ cells. Trimming at V came to 7 bases and at J to 1 base, leaving 16 bases not matched to a gene. This CDR3 comprises 19 residues. The V gene's germline CDR1 is SEHNR and CDR2 FQNEAQ (reference sequence). The sequenced sample was naive CD8+ T cells sorted from blood. The TCR comes from a woman aged 30 to 39 in good health. The chain links TRBV7-9 to TRBJ2-3; 11 bases fit TRBD2. The CDR3 loop reads CASTLRGTSGAERTDTQYF. As DNA, the CDR3 is TGTGCCAGCACTCTACGAGGGACTAGCGGAGCAGAGCGCACAGATACGCAGTATTTT. Combining the CDR3 with reference TRBV7-9 and TRBJ2-3 gives the whole variable domain DTGVSQNPRHKITKRGQNVTFRCDPISEHNRLYWYRQTLGQGPEFLTYFQNEAQLEKSRLLSDRFSAERPKGSFSTLEIQRTEQGDSAMYLCASTLRGTSGAERTDTQYFGPGTRLTVL.